These T cell receptor beta chains were read from a single sample in a study of cytomegalovirus exposure and HLA in healthy donors. The data were produced by immunoSEQ multiplex PCR, yet TCRdb's version contains in-frame clones alone and is incomplete. This table holds about 130,000 clones, about four fifths found once. The sample was PBMCs. These receptors were collected from a man between 18 and 35 years old in good health and CMV-seronegative. The CDR3 runs from the conserved cysteine through the conserved F or W. A D gene is named only where the DNA matches it firmly. Part of the rows lack a size; the others show once, few, many or a class for expanded clones.

j_gene,d_gene,v_gene,abundance,CDR3aa,CDR3nt
TRBJ2-3,-,TRBV18,-,CASSPTQGTDTQYF,TGTGCCAGCTCACCTACACAGGGCACAGATACGCAGTATTTT
TRBJ1-5,-,TRBV30,once,CAWSQGFANQPQHF,TGTGCCTGGAGTCAGGGGTTTGCAAATCAGCCCCAGCATTTT
TRBJ2-5,-,TRBV9,-,CASSVSPGLLVSGTQYF,TGTGCCAGCAGCGTAAGTCCGGGACTCCTTGTCTCGGGGACCCAGTACTTC
TRBJ1-5,-,TRBV5-6,-,CASSRQVTNQPQHF,TGTGCCAGCAGCCGACAGGTAACCAATCAGCCCCAGCATTTT
TRBJ1-4,TRBD1,TRBV10-3,few,CAIRGGLNEKLFF,TGTGCCATCAGAGGGGGCCTGAATGAAAAACTGTTTTTT
TRBJ1-2,-,TRBV29-1,-,CSVEADVRDLGYGYTF,TGCAGCGTTGAAGCTGACGTCCGGGATTTGGGCTATGGCTACACCTTC
TRBJ1-3,-,TRBV5-1,-,CASSLGGTGNTIYF,TGCGCCAGCAGCCTCGGGGGTACTGGAAACACCATATATTTT
TRBJ2-6,-,TRBV18,once,CASSPGASGANVLTF,TGTGCCAGCTCACCGGGGGCTTCTGGGGCCAACGTCCTGACTTTC
TRBJ1-1,TRBD1,TRBV27,-,CATTGGANTEAFF,TGTGCCACCACAGGGGGTGCAAACACTGAAGCTTTCTTT
TRBJ2-7,TRBD1,TRBV9,-,CASSVLDRDSYEQYF,TGTGCCAGCAGCGTACTGGACAGGGACTCCTACGAGCAGTACTTC
TRBJ1-1,TRBD1,TRBV6-4,-,CASTIGGDGAFF,TGTGCCAGCACCATAGGGGGCGATGGAGCTTTCTTT
TRBJ2-3,-,TRBV7-2,-,CASSTRGGETDTQYF,TGTGCCAGCAGCACCCGCGGAGGGGAAACAGATACGCAGTATTTT
TRBJ2-2,TRBD2,TRBV11-2,-,CASSFSTSGGLKNTGELFF,TGTGCCAGCAGCTTTTCGACTAGCGGGGGCCTAAAGAACACCGGGGAGCTGTTTTTT
TRBJ2-1,-,TRBV7-2,-,CASSSRDYNEQFF,TGTGCCAGCAGCAGCCGGGACTACAATGAGCAGTTCTTC
TRBJ2-7,TRBD1,TRBV27,once,CASSPTGAPYEQYF,TGTGCCAGCAGTCCGACAGGGGCCCCCTACGAGCAGTACTTC
TRBJ1-2,TRBD1,TRBV5-4,-,CASSYGTGDGYTF,TGTGCCAGCAGCTATGGGACAGGGGATGGCTACACCTTC
TRBJ1-1,TRBD1,TRBV18,once,CASSTGQGIVDTEAFF,TGTGCCAGCTCAACGGGACAGGGTATTGTCGACACTGAAGCTTTCTTT
TRBJ1-6,-,TRBV25-1,-,CASSTEYNSPLHF,TGTGCCAGCAGTACAGAGTATAATTCACCCCTCCACTTT
TRBJ2-4,-,TRBV5-4,-,CASSLGSTKLAKNIQYF,TGTGCCAGCAGCTTGGGATCAACTAAACTAGCCAAAAACATTCAGTACTTC
TRBJ1-1,-,TRBV19,-,CASSEGRGTEAFF,TGTGCCAGTAGTGAAGGGCGGGGGACTGAAGCTTTCTTT
TRBJ1-1,-,TRBV5-6,once,CASSIGGTEAFF,TGTGCCAGCAGCATAGGGGGCACTGAAGCTTTCTTT
TRBJ2-5,TRBD1,TRBV5-4,-,CASSLIDRGQETQYF,TGTGCCAGCAGCTTGATCGACAGGGGACAAGAGACCCAGTACTTC
TRBJ2-5,-,TRBV5-4,-,CASSLSPGETQYF,TGTGCCAGCAGCTTGTCCCCGGGGGAGACCCAGTACTTC
TRBJ2-7,TRBD2,TRBV7-9,-,CASHRTSVGEQYF,TGTGCCAGCCATAGGACTAGCGTTGGCGAGCAGTACTTC
TRBJ2-1,TRBD2,TRBV2,-,CARASGVYNEQFF,TGTGCCAGAGCTAGCGGAGTTTACAATGAGCAGTTCTTC
TRBJ2-2,-,TRBV15,-,CATTRDSNTGELFF,TGTGCCACTACGCGGGACAGCAACACCGGGGAGCTGTTTTTT
TRBJ2-3,-,TRBV14,-,CASSQVVSSGTDTQYF,TGTGCCAGCAGCCAGGTCGTTAGTAGCGGCACAGATACGCAGTATTTT
TRBJ2-7,TRBD1,TRBV7-9,-,CASSAWDRGKNEQYF,TGTGCCAGCAGCGCCTGGGACAGGGGGAAAAACGAGCAGTACTTC
TRBJ1-4,-,TRBV30,-,CAWTIDPLGAEKLFF,TGTGCCTGGACGATAGACCCTCTTGGGGCTGAAAAACTGTTTTTT
TRBJ1-4,-,TRBV29-1,-,CSVAPTNEKLFF,TGCAGCGTTGCTCCAACTAATGAAAAACTGTTTTTT
TRBJ2-4,-,TRBV11-2,once,CASSLVGQGIAKNIQYF,TGTGCCAGCAGCTTAGTAGGGCAGGGGATAGCCAAAAACATTCAGTACTTC
TRBJ2-1,-,TRBV21-1,-,CASSKSGKDRVLDNEQFF,TGTGCCAGCAGCAAGAGCGGAAAGGACAGGGTACTCGACAATGAGCAGTTCTTC
TRBJ1-5,-,TRBV11-2,-,CASSTGLNQPQHF,TGTGCCAGCAGCACAGGGCTGAATCAGCCCCAGCATTTT
TRBJ2-7,TRBD1,TRBV29-1,-,CSVRTGAGEQYF,TGCAGCGTCCGGACAGGGGCAGGCGAGCAGTACTTC
TRBJ1-1,-,TRBV19,once,CASSQNIDTEAFF,TGTGCCAGTAGTCAGAACATTGACACTGAAGCTTTCTTT